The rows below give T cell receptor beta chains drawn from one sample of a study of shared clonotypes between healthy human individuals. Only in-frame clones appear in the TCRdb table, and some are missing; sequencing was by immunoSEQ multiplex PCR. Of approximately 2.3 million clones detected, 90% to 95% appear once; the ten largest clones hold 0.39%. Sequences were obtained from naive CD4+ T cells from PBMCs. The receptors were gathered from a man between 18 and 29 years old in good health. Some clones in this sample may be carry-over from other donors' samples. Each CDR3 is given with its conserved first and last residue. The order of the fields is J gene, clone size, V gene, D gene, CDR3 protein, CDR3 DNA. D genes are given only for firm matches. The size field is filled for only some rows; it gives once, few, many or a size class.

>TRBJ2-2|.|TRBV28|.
CASSLAGLVLTGELFF
TGTGCCAGCAGTTTAGCTGGATTAGTTTTGACCGGGGAGCTGTTTTTT
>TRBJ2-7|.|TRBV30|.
CAWKPRSSYEQYF
TGTGCCTGGAAGCCTAGGAGCTCCTACGAGCAGTACTTC
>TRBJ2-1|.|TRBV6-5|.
CASRSLGGANNEQFF
TGTGCCAGCAGGAGTCTTGGAGGGGCTAACAATGAGCAGTTCTTC
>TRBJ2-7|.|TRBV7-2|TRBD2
CASSLRGTSGSYEQYF
TGTGCCAGCAGTCTTAGAGGGACTAGCGGCTCCTACGAGCAGTACTTC
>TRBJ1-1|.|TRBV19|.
CASSPGQGVTEAFF
TGTGCCAGTTCCCCCGGGCAGGGAGTTACTGAAGCTTTCTTT
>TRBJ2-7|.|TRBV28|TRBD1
CASSMPGQGYEQYF
TGTGCCAGCAGTATGCCGGGACAGGGGTACGAGCAGTACTTC
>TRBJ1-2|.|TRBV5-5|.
CASSSGPAYGYTF
TGTGCCAGCAGTTCGGGTCCGGCCTATGGCTACACCTTC
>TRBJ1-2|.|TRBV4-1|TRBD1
CASSQGDRAGYGYTF
TGCGCCAGCAGCCAAGGAGACAGGGCGGGCTATGGCTACACCTTC
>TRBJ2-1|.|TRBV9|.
CASSVAQSQPNNEQFF
TGTGCCAGCAGCGTAGCTCAGAGCCAGCCCAACAATGAGCAGTTCTTC
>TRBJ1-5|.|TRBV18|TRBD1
CASSPHRGLQGPQHF
TGTGCCAGCTCACCGCACAGGGGACTACAAGGGCCCCAGCATTTT
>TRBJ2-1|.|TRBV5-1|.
CASSAGLPAYNEQFF
TGCGCCAGCAGCGCGGGGCTACCGGCCTACAATGAGCAGTTCTTC
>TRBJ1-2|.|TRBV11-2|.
CASSFNPRTAQYGYTF
TGTGCCAGCAGCTTCAACCCCCGGACAGCGCAGTATGGCTACACCTTC
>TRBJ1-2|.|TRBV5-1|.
CASSLSGPNYGYTF
TGCGCCAGCAGCTTGAGCGGGCCGAACTATGGCTACACCTTC
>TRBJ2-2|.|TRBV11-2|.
CASSLYLAGELFF
TGTGCCAGCAGCTTATATCTGGCCGGGGAGCTGTTTTTT
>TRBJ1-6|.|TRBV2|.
CASSPQGFNSPLHF
TGTGCCAGCAGTCCCCAGGGGTTTAACTCACCCCTCCACTTT
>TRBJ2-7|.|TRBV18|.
CASSPIGAPSKQYF
TGTGCCAGCTCACCAATCGGGGCTCCGAGCAAGCAGTACTTC
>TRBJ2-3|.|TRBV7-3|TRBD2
CASSPGTSGMADTQYF
TGTGCCAGCAGCCCAGGGACTAGCGGTATGGCAGATACGCAGTATTTT
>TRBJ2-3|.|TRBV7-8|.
CASSSTRPASRGDTQYF
TGTGCCAGCAGCTCTACGAGGCCTGCTTCCCGGGGGGATACGCAGTATTTT
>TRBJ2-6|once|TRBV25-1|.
CASSPDRSGANVLTF
TGTGCCAGCAGTCCAGACAGGTCTGGGGCCAACGTCCTGACTTTC
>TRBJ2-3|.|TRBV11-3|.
CASSLAGRPDTQYF
TGTGCCAGCAGCTTAGCAGGGCGGCCAGATACGCAGTATTTT
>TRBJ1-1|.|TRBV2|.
CASSRLATEAFF
TGTGCCAGCAGTCGACTGGCTACTGAAGCTTTCTTT
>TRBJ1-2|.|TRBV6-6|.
CASSYSSGGYGYTF
TGTGCCAGCAGTTACTCGTCGGGGGGCTATGGCTACACCTTC
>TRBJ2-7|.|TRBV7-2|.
CASSLDFGFRDPYEQYF
TGTGCCAGCAGCTTAGACTTTGGGTTTCGGGACCCCTACGAGCAGTACTTC
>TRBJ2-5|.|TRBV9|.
CASGQETQYF
TGTGCCAGCGGCCAAGAGACCCAGTACTTC
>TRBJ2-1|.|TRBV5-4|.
CASSGAGFYYNEQFF
TGTGCCAGCAGCGGGGCAGGGTTCTACTACAATGAGCAGTTCTTC
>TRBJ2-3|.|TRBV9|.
CASSVGRVADTQYF
TGTGCCAGCAGCGTAGGCCGGGTGGCAGATACGCAGTATTTT
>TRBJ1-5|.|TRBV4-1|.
CASSSRDSNQPQHF
TGCGCCAGCAGTAGCAGGGATAGCAATCAGCCCCAGCATTTT
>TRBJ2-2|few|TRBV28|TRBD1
CASSGDRAVTGELFF
TGTGCCAGCAGTGGGGACAGGGCGGTCACCGGGGAGCTGTTTTTT
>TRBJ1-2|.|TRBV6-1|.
CASTEQGANYGYTF
TGTGCCAGCACGGAACAGGGAGCTAACTATGGCTACACCTTC
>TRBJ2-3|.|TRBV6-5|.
CASSYSRALAQYF
TGTGCCAGCAGTTATTCCCGCGCCTTGGCGCAGTATTTT
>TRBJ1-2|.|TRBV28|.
CASSLRRPDGYTF
TGTGCCAGCAGTTTAAGGCGCCCAGATGGCTACACCTTC
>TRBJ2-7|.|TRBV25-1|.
CASLPGSSYEQYF
TGTGCCAGCCTTCCAGGGTCCTCCTACGAGCAGTACTTC
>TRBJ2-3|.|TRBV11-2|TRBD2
CASSSLSGRLSDTQYF
TGTGCCAGCAGCTCCCTTAGCGGGAGGTTGTCAGATACGCAGTATTTT
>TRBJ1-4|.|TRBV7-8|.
CASSSRAGQLFF
TGTGCCAGCAGCTCCCGGGCCGGACAACTGTTTTTT
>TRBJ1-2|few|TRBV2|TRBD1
CAGLQGTDYGYTF
TGTGCCGGACTACAGGGGACCGACTATGGCTACACCTTC
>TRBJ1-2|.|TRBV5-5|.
CASSLNDRGYTF
TGTGCCAGCAGCTTGAACGACCGGGGCTACACCTTC
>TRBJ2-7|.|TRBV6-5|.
CASSYRGWQYF
TGTGCCAGCAGTTATAGGGGGTGGCAGTACTTC
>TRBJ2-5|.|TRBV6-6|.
CASSLTTKETQYF
TGTGCCAGCAGTTTGACAACAAAAGAGACCCAGTACTTC
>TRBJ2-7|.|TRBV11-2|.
CASSQIRGYEQYF
TGTGCCAGCAGCCAAATCAGGGGCTACGAGCAGTACTTC
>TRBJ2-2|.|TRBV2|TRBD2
CASIAGDLAGELFF
TGTGCCAGCATTGCGGGAGATTTAGCCGGGGAGCTGTTTTTT
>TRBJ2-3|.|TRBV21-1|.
CASSKAKTSGGNSRTDTQYF
TGTGCCAGCAGCAAAGCTAAGACTAGCGGGGGAAATTCACGCACAGATACGCAGTATTTT
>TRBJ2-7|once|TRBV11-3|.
CASSLAGDRSEQYF
TGTGCCAGCAGCTTAGCGGGAGACAGGAGCGAGCAGTACTTC
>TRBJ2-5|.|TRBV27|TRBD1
CASSLLRTGEETQYF
TGTGCCAGCAGTTTACTACGGACAGGGGAAGAGACCCAGTACTTC
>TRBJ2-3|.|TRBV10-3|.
CAISAGTDTQYF
TGTGCCATCAGTGCAGGGACAGATACGCAGTATTTT
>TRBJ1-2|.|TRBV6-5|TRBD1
CASNTVGDRGHGYTF
TGTGCCAGCAACACTGTGGGGGACAGGGGCCATGGCTACACCTTC
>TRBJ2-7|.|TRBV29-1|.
CSVAALLGYEQYF
TGCAGCGTTGCAGCCCTATTGGGCTACGAGCAGTACTTC
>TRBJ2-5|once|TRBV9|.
CASSVMGIQETQYF
TGTGCCAGCAGCGTGATGGGGATACAAGAGACCCAGTACTTC
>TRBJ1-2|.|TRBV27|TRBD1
CASTRSGGQGNYGYTF
TGTGCCAGCACCCGTTCTGGCGGACAGGGTAACTATGGCTACACCTTC
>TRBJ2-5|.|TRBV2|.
CASGREETQYF
TGTGCCAGCGGCAGGGAAGAGACCCAGTACTTC
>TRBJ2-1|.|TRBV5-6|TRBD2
CASSLGAGGLYEQFF
TGTGCCAGCAGCTTGGGAGCGGGAGGATTATATGAGCAGTTCTTC
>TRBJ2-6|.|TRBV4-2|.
CASSPDEGSSGANVLTF
TGTGCCAGCAGCCCCGATGAGGGCAGCTCTGGGGCCAACGTCCTGACTTTC
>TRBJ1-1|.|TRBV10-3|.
CAISEERLEAFF
TGTGCCATCAGTGAAGAAAGGTTGGAAGCTTTCTTT
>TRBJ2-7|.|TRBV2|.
CASEAGHAYEQYF
TGTGCCAGCGAGGCCGGACACGCCTACGAGCAGTACTTC
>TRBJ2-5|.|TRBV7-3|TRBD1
CASSSNRGLFETQYF
TGTGCCAGCAGCTCGAACAGGGGGCTATTTGAGACCCAGTACTTC
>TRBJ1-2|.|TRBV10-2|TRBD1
CASRVTGQGSGYTF
TGCGCCAGCAGGGTAACGGGACAGGGTTCTGGCTACACCTTC
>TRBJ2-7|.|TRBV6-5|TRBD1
CASSPPTGGPLEQYF
TGTGCCAGCAGTCCCCCGACAGGGGGGCCCCTGGAGCAGTACTTC
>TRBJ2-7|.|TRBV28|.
CASSQAGGEQYF
TGTGCCAGCAGCCAAGCAGGGGGGGAGCAGTACTTC
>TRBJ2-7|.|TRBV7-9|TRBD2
CASSFTGTRSSEQYF
TGTGCCAGCAGCTTTACCGGGACTAGAAGCTCCGAGCAGTACTTC
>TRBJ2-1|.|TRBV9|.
CASSIFSHSSLYNEQFF
TGTGCCAGCAGCATTTTTTCCCACTCGTCCTTATACAATGAGCAGTTCTTC
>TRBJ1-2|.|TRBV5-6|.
CASSSGPRGGYGYTF
TGTGCCAGCAGCTCGGGCCCGCGAGGGGGCTATGGCTACACCTTC